Shown below are 19 T cell receptor beta chains from a single sample sequenced in a study of T cells in narcolepsy. Libraries were prepared by immunoSEQ multiplex PCR; TCRdb keeps only in-frame clonotypes and omits some of them. The sample holds about 24,000 clones, around 85% seen once. Source material: CD45RA- memory CD4+ T cells from PBMCs. The receptors derive from a human donor with narcolepsy.

The gene calls are TRBV5-5 and TRBJ2-1; 11 bases fit TRBD1. Germline V gene lookup returns CDR1 SGHKS and CDR2 YYEKEE (reference sequence). V dropped 3 bases and J dropped 4; count of bases not matched to a gene: 9. The CDR3 sequence is 17 residues long. The CDR3 DNA reads TGTGCCAGCAGCTACTGGACAGGGGGCAAAGCTTACAATGAGCAGTTCTTC. The encoded protein is CASSYWTGGKAYNEQFF.

The chain couples TRBV5-1 to TRBJ2-7, with 9 bases fitting TRBD1. The germline gives CDR1 SGHRS, CDR2 YFSETQ. The CDR3 is 16 residues long. V was pared by 5 bases and J by 0 bases, with 9 bases of the junction left unmatched. CDR3 amino acids: CASSRTGGRGSYEQYF. The CDR3 coding sequence is TGCGCCAGCAGTCGCACAGGGGGCCGGGGCTCCTACGAGCAGTACTTC.

The rearrangement uses TRBV10-3 and TRBJ2-2; 7 nucleotides match TRBD1. The CDR3 has 13 residues. Germline V gives CDR1 ENHRY, CDR2 SYGVKD. With V trimmed by 10 bases and J by 4 bases, 6 bases remained unmatched. The CDR3 nucleotides are TGTGCCACAGGGGGATCGGGCACCGGGGAGCTGTTTTTT. Amino acids: CATGGSGTGELFF.

The chain uses TRBV11-2 and TRBJ2-2; weak D call: TRBD2 (6 bases). There are 16 residues in the CDR3. The ends were cut back, 0 bases at V and 3 bases at J, with 11 bases in the middle. Germline V CDR1 and CDR2: SGHAT, FQNNGV. CDR3 sequence: CASSLDGGSHTGELFF. The CDR3 coding sequence is TGTGCCAGCAGCTTAGATGGGGGGAGCCACACCGGGGAGCTGTTTTTT.

V gene TRBV27 combines with J gene TRBJ2-1; TRBD2 matches 9 bases. V lost 6 bases, J lost 7 bases, and 10 bases stayed unmatched. The germline CDR1 and CDR2 sequences are MNHEY and SMNVEV (reference sequence). The CDR3 length is 15 residues. The CDR3 sequence is CASRLTSGSGNEQFF. As DNA, the CDR3 is TGTGCCAGCAGGCTCACTAGCGGGTCTGGGAATGAGCAGTTCTTC.

This clone appeared once. The gene calls are TRBV7-2 and TRBJ2-1; 7 nucleotides line up with TRBD2. From germline, CDR1 is SGHTA and CDR2 FQGNSA. CDR3 size: 17 residues. J was trimmed by 4 bases and V by 4 bases; bases with no gene match: 13. DNA for the CDR3: TGTGCCAGCAGCTCCTCCACAAGCGGGAATAGGTACAATGAGCAGTTCTTC. Translation gives CASSSSTSGNRYNEQFF.

This chain links TRBV7-6 with TRBJ2-1, with TRBD2 matching over 10 bases. Losses at the gene ends were 5 bases for V and 6 bases for J; bases not matched to a gene: 10. The germline CDR1 and CDR2 sequences are SGHVS and FNYEAQ. There are 16 residues in the CDR3. CDR3 sequence: CASSLMIAGGANEQFF. DNA of the CDR3: TGTGCCAGCAGCCTGATGATAGCGGGAGGAGCCAATGAGCAGTTCTTC. Variable domain in full (rest from reference TRBV7-6 and TRBJ2-1): GAGVSQSPRYKVTKRGQDVALRCDPISGHVSLYWYRQALGQGPEFLTYFNYEAQQDKSGLPNDRFSAERPEGSISTLTIQRTEQRDSAMYRCASSLMIAGGANEQFFGPGTRLTVL.

This clone came up a few times. This chain connects TRBV2 to TRBJ2-1; TRBD1 matches at 7 bases. The CDR3 length is 14 residues. Germline trimming cut 4 bases from V and 10 bases from J; bases unmatched to any gene: 10. Germline V gives CDR1 SNHLY, CDR2 FYNNEI. The CDR3 region is CASSGQKRDSEQFF. The CDR3, as DNA: TGTGCCAGCAGTGGCCAAAAAAGGGACAGCGAGCAGTTCTTC.

The genes are TRBV2 and TRBJ1-2; 10 bases are a match to TRBD1. This CDR3 is built from 14 residues. J gave up 3 bases and V 6 bases, and 4 bases lay outside the gene matches. Germline V gene data show CDR1 as SNHLY and CDR2 as FYNNEI. The CDR3 here is CASSLGQGDYGYTF. In DNA form, the CDR3 reads TGTGCCAGCAGCCTCGGACAGGGGGACTATGGCTACACCTTC.

In nucleotides, the CDR3 is TGTGCCAGTAGTCCTCGCGGGGGGAGACTAGCGAATGAGCAGTTCTTC. Amino acid sequence: CASSPRGGRLANEQFF. The gene calls are TRBV19 and TRBJ2-1; 8 bases align to TRBD2. The length of the CDR3 is 16 residues. Looked up from germline, CDR1 is LNHDA and CDR2 is SQIVND (reference sequence). J gave up 7 bases and V 5 bases, and 13 bases lay outside the gene matches.

V is TRBV6-5 and J is TRBJ2-2, with D perhaps matching TRBD1 (5 bases). The germline V gene encodes CDR1 MNHEY and CDR2 SVGAGI. This CDR3 contains 12 residues. V lost 11 bases to trimming and J lost 5 bases, with 12 bases between them. The DNA for the CDR3 is TGTGCCGCACGCAGGGAAACCGGGGAGCTGTTTTTT. Protein product: CAARRETGELFF.

This clone was recorded a few times. This chain links TRBV2 with TRBJ1-2, with D possibly TRBD1 on 5 matching bases. The CDR3 sequence is 15 residues long. CDR1 is SNHLY and CDR2 is FYNNEI in the germline V gene. The V and J ends lost 5 bases and 4 bases respectively, with 17 bases between them. In nucleotides, the CDR3 is TGTGCCAGCAGTTCCCGACAGCGCGATCTCTATGGCTACACCTTC. This encodes CASSSRQRDLYGYTF.

This clone was picked up a small number of times. The chain has TRBV2 and TRBJ1-4; 8 nucleotides match TRBD1. J gave up 7 bases and V 7 bases, and 11 bases lay outside the gene matches. This CDR3 comprises 15 residues. Per germline, CDR1 SNHLY and CDR2 FYNNEI. As DNA, the CDR3 is TGTGCCAGCACCCGTGGTACAGGGGGGGGTGAAAAACTGTTTTTT. Protein sequence: CASTRGTGGGEKLFF.

This clone was seen more than once but under ten times. The gene calls are TRBV5-6 and TRBJ1-1; D is unclear. The germline V gene has CDR1 SGHDT and CDR2 YYEEEE. This CDR3 region has 14 residues. Trimming removed 3 bases from V and 5 bases from J, with 14 bases in between. The CDR3 loop reads CASSSVVSVTEAFF. The CDR3 nucleotides read TGTGCCAGCAGCTCCGTTGTCTCTGTAACTGAAGCTTTCTTT.

The rearrangement links TRBV28 to TRBJ1-3; the D gene is possibly TRBD1 (5 bases). Trimming pared 7 bases from V and 0 bases from J, leaving 16 bases between. The germline V gene encodes CDR1 MDHEN and CDR2 SYDVKM. CDR3 length: 16 amino acids. CDR3 DNA: TGTGCCAGCACCCCTATCCAGGGAATCTCTGGAAACACCATATATTTT. As protein: CASTPIQGISGNTIYF.

V is TRBV7-6 and J is TRBJ2-1; 7 nucleotides agree with TRBD2. CDR1 SGHVS and CDR2 FNYEAQ come from the germline V gene. The CDR3 runs 15 residues. V shed 4 bases, J shed 4 bases, and the junction held 7 bases outside the gene matches. CDR3 in DNA: TGTGCCAGCAGCTCCACATCCGGGGGGTACAATGAGCAGTTCTTC. Translation: CASSSTSGGYNEQFF.

The chain uses TRBV28 and TRBJ1-5; TRBD1 aligns across 9 bases. The CDR3 contains 17 residues. The J segment lost 6 bases and the V segment lost 8 bases, leaving 17 bases of the junction unmatched. The germline CDR1 and CDR2 sequences are MDHEN and SYDVKM. CDR3 protein: CASAIQGAPGFGQPQHF. The CDR3, as DNA: TGTGCCAGCGCAATACAGGGGGCGCCCGGGTTTGGTCAGCCCCAGCATTTT. Full variable domain (missing parts from reference TRBV28 and TRBJ1-5): DVKVTQSSRYLVKRTGEKVFLECVQDMDHENMFWYRQDPGLGLRLIYFSYDVKMKEKGDIPEGYSVSREKKERFSLILESASTNQTSMYLCASAIQGAPGFGQPQHFGDGTRLSIL.

This chain links TRBV28 with TRBJ2-1; tentatively, D is TRBD2 (5 bases). In germline, CDR1 is MDHEN, CDR2 SYDVKM. CDR3 length equals 15 residues. Trimming took off 10 bases at V and 4 bases at J, with 20 bases between the two ends. The DNA for the CDR3 is TGTGCCACCTCGACTATAGCCTTTCAATACAATGAGCAGTTCTTC. It codes for CATSTIAFQYNEQFF.

This sequence joins TRBV30 and TRBJ2-7; 10 positions match TRBD1. The germline V gene encodes CDR1 GTSNPN and CDR2 SVGIG (reference sequence). Germline trimming cut 1 base from V and 0 bases from J; bases unmatched to any gene: 0. This CDR3 comprises 14 residues. DNA of the CDR3: TGTGCCTGGAGTGGGGACAGGGGCTCCTACGAGCAGTACTTC. This translates into CAWSGDRGSYEQYF. The whole variable domain, filled in from reference TRBV30 and TRBJ2-7, reads SQTIHQWPATLVQPVGSPLSLECTVEGTSNPNLYWYRQAAGRGLQLLFYSVGIGQISSEVPQNLSASRPQDRQFILSSKKLLLSDSGFYLCAWSGDRGSYEQYFGPGTRLTVT.